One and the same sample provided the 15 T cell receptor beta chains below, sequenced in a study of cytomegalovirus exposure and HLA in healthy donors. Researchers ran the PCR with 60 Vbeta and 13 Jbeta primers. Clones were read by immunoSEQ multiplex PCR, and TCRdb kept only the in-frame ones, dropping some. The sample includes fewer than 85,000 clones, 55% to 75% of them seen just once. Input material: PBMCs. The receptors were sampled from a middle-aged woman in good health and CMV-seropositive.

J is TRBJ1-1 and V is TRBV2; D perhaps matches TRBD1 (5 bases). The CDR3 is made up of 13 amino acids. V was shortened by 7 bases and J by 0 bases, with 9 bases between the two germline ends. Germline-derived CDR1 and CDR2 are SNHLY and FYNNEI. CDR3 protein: CASKRDLNTEAFF. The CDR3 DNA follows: TGTGCCAGCAAGCGGGACCTGAACACTGAAGCTTTCTTT.

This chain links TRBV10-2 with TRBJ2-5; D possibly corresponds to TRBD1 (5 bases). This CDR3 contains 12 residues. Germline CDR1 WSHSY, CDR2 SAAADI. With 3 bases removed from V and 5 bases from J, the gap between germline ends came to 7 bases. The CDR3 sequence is CASSDKGETQYF. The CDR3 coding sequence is TGCGCCAGCAGTGATAAGGGGGAGACCCAGTACTTC.

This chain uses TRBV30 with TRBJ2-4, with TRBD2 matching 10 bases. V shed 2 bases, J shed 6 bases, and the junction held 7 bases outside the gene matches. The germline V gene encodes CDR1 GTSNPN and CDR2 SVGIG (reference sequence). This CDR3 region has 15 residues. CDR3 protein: CAWSWSSGGLNIQYF. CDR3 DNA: TGTGCCTGGAGTTGGTCTAGCGGGGGATTAAACATTCAGTACTTC.

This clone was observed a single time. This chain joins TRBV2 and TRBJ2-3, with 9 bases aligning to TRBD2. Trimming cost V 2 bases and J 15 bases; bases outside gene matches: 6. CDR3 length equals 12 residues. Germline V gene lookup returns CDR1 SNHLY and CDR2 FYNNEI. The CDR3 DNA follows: TGTGCCAGCAGTGAATGGGCGGGGGGGCACTATTTT. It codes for CASSEWAGGHYF.

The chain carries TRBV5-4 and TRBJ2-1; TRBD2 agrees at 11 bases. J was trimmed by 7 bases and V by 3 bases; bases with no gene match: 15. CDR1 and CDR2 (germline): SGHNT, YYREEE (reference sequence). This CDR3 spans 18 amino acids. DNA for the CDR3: TGTGCCAGCAGCTCGAACTTAGCGGGGGGGCATATAGGGAATGAGCAGTTCTTC. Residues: CASSSNLAGGHIGNEQFF.

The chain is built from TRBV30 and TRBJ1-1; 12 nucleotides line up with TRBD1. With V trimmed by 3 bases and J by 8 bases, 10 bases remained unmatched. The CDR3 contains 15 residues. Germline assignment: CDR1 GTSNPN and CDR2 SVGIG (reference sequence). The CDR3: CAWRGQGAWTSEAFF. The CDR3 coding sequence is TGTGCCTGGAGGGGACAGGGGGCCTGGACAAGCGAAGCTTTCTTT.

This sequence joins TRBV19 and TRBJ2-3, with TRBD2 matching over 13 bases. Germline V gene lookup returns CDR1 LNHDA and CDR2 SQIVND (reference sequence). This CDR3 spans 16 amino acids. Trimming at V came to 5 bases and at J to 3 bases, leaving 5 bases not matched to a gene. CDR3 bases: TGTGCCAGTAGTGGACCGGGACTAGCGGGGACAGATACGCAGTATTTT. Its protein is CASSGPGLAGTDTQYF. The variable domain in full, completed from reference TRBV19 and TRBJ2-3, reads DGGITQSPKYLFRKEGQNVTLSCEQNLNHDAMYWYRQDPGQGLRLIYYSQIVNDFQKGDIAEGYSVSREKKESFPLTVTSAQKNPTAFYLCASSGPGLAGTDTQYFGPGTRLTVL.

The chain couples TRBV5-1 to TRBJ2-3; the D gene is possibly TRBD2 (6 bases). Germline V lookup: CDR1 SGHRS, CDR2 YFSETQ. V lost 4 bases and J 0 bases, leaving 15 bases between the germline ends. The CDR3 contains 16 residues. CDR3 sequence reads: CASSLRRESSTDTQYF. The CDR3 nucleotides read TGCGCCAGCAGCCTTAGGAGGGAATCTAGCACAGATACGCAGTATTTT. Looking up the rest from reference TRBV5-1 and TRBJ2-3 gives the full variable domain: KAGVTQTPRYLIKTRGQQVTLSCSPISGHRSVSWYQQTPGQGLQFLFEYFSETQRNKGNFPGRFSGRQFSNSRSEMNVSTLELGDSALYLCASSLRRESSTDTQYFGPGTRLTVL.

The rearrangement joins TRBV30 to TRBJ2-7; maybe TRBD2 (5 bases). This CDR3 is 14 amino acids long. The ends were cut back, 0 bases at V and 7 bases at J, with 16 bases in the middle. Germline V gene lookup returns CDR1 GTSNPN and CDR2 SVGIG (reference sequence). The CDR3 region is CAWSVRRVRGEQYF. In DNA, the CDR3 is TGTGCCTGGAGTGTTCGAAGGGTACGAGGGGAGCAGTACTTC.

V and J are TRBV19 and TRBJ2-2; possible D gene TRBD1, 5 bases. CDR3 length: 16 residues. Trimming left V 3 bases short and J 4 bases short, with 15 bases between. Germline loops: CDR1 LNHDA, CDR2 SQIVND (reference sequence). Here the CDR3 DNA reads TGTGCCAGTAGTATGATTCTGGGGCGAGGCACCGGGGAGCTGTTTTTT. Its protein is CASSMILGRGTGELFF.

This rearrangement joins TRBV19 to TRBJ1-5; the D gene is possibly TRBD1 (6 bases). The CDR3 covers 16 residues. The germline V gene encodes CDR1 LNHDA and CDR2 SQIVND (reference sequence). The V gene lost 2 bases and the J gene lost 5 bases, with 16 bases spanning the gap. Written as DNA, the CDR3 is TGTGCCAGTAGTATAAATGGCAGGGAGGGGGATCAGCCCCAGCATTTT. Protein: CASSINGREGDQPQHF.

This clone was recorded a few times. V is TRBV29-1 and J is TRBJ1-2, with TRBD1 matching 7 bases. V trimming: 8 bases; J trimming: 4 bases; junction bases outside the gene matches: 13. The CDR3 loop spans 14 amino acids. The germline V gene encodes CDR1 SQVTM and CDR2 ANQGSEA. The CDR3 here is CSLEGTDGGYGYTF. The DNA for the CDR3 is TGCAGCCTAGAGGGGACAGACGGTGGCTATGGCTACACCTTC.

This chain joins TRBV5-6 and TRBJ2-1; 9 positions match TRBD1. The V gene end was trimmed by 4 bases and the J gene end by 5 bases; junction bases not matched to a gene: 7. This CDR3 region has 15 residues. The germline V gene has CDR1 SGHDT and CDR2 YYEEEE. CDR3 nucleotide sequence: TGTGCCAGCAGCCCCGGGACAGGGAGACACAATGAGCAGTTCTTC. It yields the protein CASSPGTGRHNEQFF.

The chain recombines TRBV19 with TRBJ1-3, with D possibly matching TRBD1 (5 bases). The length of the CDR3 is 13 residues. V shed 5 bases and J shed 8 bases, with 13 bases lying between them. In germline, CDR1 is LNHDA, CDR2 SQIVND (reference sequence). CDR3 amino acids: CASSPGGGYTIYF. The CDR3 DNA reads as TGTGCCAGTAGTCCCGGGGGAGGATACACCATATATTTT.

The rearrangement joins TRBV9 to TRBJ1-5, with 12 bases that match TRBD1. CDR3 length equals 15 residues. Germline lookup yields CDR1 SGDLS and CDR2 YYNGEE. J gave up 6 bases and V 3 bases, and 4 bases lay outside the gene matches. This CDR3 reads CASSGGQGASQPQHF. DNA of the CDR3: TGTGCCAGCAGCGGGGGACAGGGGGCTAGTCAGCCCCAGCATTTT. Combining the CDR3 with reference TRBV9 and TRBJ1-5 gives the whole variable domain DSGVTQTPKHLITATGQRVTLRCSPRSGDLSVYWYQQSLDQGLQFLIQYYNGEERAKGNILERFSAQQFPDLHSELNLSSLELGDSALYFCASSGGQGASQPQHFGDGTRLSIL.